This TCR beta chain was sequenced for a study of breast tumors, draining lymph nodes, adjacent tissues. TCRdb used MiXCR to reprocess the multiplex PCR reads, holding one entry per CDR3 protein. Here the sample spans approximately 89,000 distinct CDR3 sequences, approximately 30% being singletons. Study observations and caveats: Data only fit, rather than demonstrated, lymph node origin of most tumor T cells. Luminal-like breast cancer showed significantly higher tumor–nontumor repertoire similarity than basal-like. Tumor TCR diversity was below lymph nodes but above nontumor tissue. Most tumor T cells seemingly derive from lymph node, then expand in tumor.

Per the germline V gene, CDR1 is ENHRY and CDR2 is SYGVKD. The CDR3 spans 16 residues. Trimming pared 4 bases from V and 3 bases from J, leaving 19 bases between. This clonotype has at least ten counts. Its antigen is not known. Samples came from axillary lymph nodes draining the breast cancer. The sample was axillary lymph node tissue. The chain is built from TRBV10-3 and TRBJ2-7, with a weak D call TRBD2 (6 bases). This sequence originates from a female donor with breast cancer. Some clones in this sample may be carry-over from other donors' samples. The CDR3 sequence is CAISGPAGRHHYEQYF. The CDR3, as DNA: TGTGCCATCAGTGGCCCAGCGGGTCGCCATCACTACGAGCAGTACTTC.